This T cell receptor beta chain was observed in a study of blood T cell repertoires in COVID-19. Study background: Recovery meant two consecutive negative NP/OP PCR tests, professional clearance, or resolved symptoms.

The study assigned cohorts using participant-reported clinical history. Original processing methods: Researchers report that nucleated cell counts were estimated from reference gene primer amplification. Sequencing used immunoSEQ multiplex PCR; TCRdb keeps in-frame clones, though not all of them. For V, J and clone size, that table is used; D and trimming come from the DNA. The repertoire holds some 300,000 clones, with 88% as singletons. The CDR3 has 13 residues. Per the germline V gene, CDR1 is MNHNY and CDR2 is SVGAGI (reference sequence). Trimming stripped 8 bases from V and 1 base from J, with 11 bases between.

Sample: PBMCs or T cells enriched from blood (not recorded which). J is TRBJ1-1 and V is TRBV6-6; D remains unclear. The sequence derives from an older woman in a cohort exposed to, infected with or recovered from COVID-19 (not recorded which). CDR3 DNA sequence: TGTGCCAGCGGGGTCGGGAGGAACACTGAAGCTTTCTTT. Its protein is CASGVGRNTEAFF.